This T cell receptor (beta chain) was recovered during a study of cytomegalovirus exposure and HLA in healthy donors. The study ran its PCR with 60 Vbeta and 13 Jbeta primers. Assay used: immunoSEQ multiplex PCR; TCRdb lists only in-frame clones, some missing. The sample carries more than 100,000 clones, approximately 15% recorded once. About this clone: Its antigen remains unidentified.

The study, taken as a whole, reports: As was reported, the HLA-A and HLA-B alleles of most subjects were accurately predicted from TCR beta sequences.

CDR1 is DFQATT, CDR2 SNEGSKA, per germline (reference sequence). After removal of 5 bases from V and 6 bases from J, the junction contained 4 bases not matched to a gene. CDR3 length: 11 amino acids. V and J are TRBV20-1 and TRBJ2-7; 7 bases align to TRBD1. The clonotype was recovered from a woman aged 18-35 years in good health and CMV-seronegative. Sequencing used PBMCs. Here the CDR3 reads CSAGDSGEQYF. CDR3 nucleotide sequence: TGCAGTGCTGGGGACAGCGGCGAGCAGTACTTC.